Presented here are 27 T cell receptor beta chains from one specimen sequenced in a study of cytomegalovirus exposure and HLA in healthy donors. The study ran its PCR with 60 Vbeta and 13 Jbeta primers. Repertoires were generated with immunoSEQ multiplex PCR, while TCRdb's copy carries only in-frame clones and drops some. The sample contains about 130,000 clones, about four fifths of which appear only once. The sample was PBMCs. The receptors derive from a man aged 40-55 years in good health and CMV-seronegative.

The rearrangement joins TRBV13 to TRBJ2-1, with D perhaps matching TRBD2 (5 bases). V dropped 6 bases and J dropped 4 bases, with 13 bases sitting between them. This CDR3 spans 14 amino acids. CDR1 is PRHDT and CDR2 is FYEKMQ in the germline V gene (reference sequence). The DNA of the CDR3 is TGTGCCAGCAGTTGGCGGGTAAATTACAATGAGCAGTTCTTC. As protein: CASSWRVNYNEQFF.

The chain couples TRBV6-8 to TRBJ2-1; 10 nucleotides line up with TRBD1. Unmatched junction bases numbered 9, after V lost 2 bases and J lost 8 bases. CDR1 and CDR2 from the germline V gene are MNHGY and SAAAGT. The CDR3 has 16 amino acids. CDR3 bases: TGTGCCAGCAGTTACCCTCAAGGACAGGGGGGGGATGAGCAGTTCTTC. Its translation is CASSYPQGQGGDEQFF.

The V and J genes are TRBV4-1 and TRBJ2-7, with D perhaps matching TRBD1 (6 bases). The CDR3 runs 16 residues. Germline CDR1 reads MGHRA; CDR2 reads YSYEKL. V was cut by 0 bases and J by 1 base, with 13 bases left in between. CDR3 bases: TGCGCCAGCAGCCAAGATAGGGCAGGGGCTTCCTACGAGCAGTACTTC. Translated: CASSQDRAGASYEQYF.

The gene calls are TRBV29-1 and TRBJ1-3; D call uncertain. Germline lookup yields CDR1 SQVTM and CDR2 ANQGSEA. Trimming shortened V by 8 bases and J by 4 bases, and 9 bases separated the two germline ends. The CDR3 runs 11 residues. The DNA for the CDR3 is TGCAGCTCGGAACAGGGAAACACCATATATTTT. Its protein product is CSSEQGNTIYF.

The chain couples TRBV5-3 to TRBJ2-7; D uncertain. TRBV5-3 is an ORF; its function is uncertain. V gave up 1 base and J gave up 2 bases, with 13 bases separating them. The CDR3 runs to 15 residues. CDR3: CARSLNSHRTYEQYF. CDR3 DNA: TGTGCCAGAAGCTTGAATTCACACCGAACCTACGAGCAGTACTTC.

There are a few counts of this clone. This sequence joins TRBV30 and TRBJ1-1; D is possibly TRBD1 (5 bases). This CDR3 comprises 13 residues. The germline CDR1 and CDR2 sequences are GTSNPN and SVGIG (reference sequence). Trimming removed 3 bases at V and 1 base at J, with 9 bases between. For the CDR3, the DNA is TGTGCCTGGAGGATCACAGGGAACACTGAAGCTTTCTTT. Residues: CAWRITGNTEAFF.

The J gene is TRBJ2-5, the V gene TRBV5-4, with a weak D call TRBD1 (6 bases). CDR1 and CDR2 from the germline V gene are SGHNT and YYREEE (reference sequence). V was pared by 1 base and J by 4 bases, with 14 bases between. The CDR3 length is 15 residues. The CDR3 loop reads CASSLPQRGGETQYF. The CDR3 coding sequence is TGTGCCAGCAGCTTGCCCCAACGAGGGGGAGAGACCCAGTACTTC.

In nucleotides, the CDR3 is TGTGCCAGCAGCTTGAAGCCGACGACTCACTCTTACACCGGGGAGCTGTTTTTT. Amino acids: CASSLKPTTHSYTGELFF. The V and J genes are TRBV7-6 and TRBJ2-2, with D unresolved. Deletions cut 3 bases from V and 3 bases from J, with 20 bases between. The CDR3 covers 18 residues. Germline CDR1 SGHVS, CDR2 FNYEAQ.

This clone was seen a handful of times. This CDR3 is CASSPRPTGNTGELFF. The CDR3 nucleotides read TGTGCCAGCAGCCCTAGACCGACAGGGAACACCGGGGAGCTGTTTTTT. The chain couples TRBV7-6 to TRBJ2-2; D is possibly TRBD1 (6 bases). This CDR3 region has 16 residues. Trimming shortened V by 5 bases and J by 1 base, and 14 bases separated the two germline ends. Germline assignment: CDR1 SGHVS and CDR2 FNYEAQ.

J is TRBJ2-2 and V is TRBV9, with D tentatively TRBD1 (6 bases). CDR1 is SGDLS, CDR2 YYNGEE, per germline. This CDR3 is built from 14 residues. V was clipped by 3 bases and J by 6 bases, with 12 bases between them. The CDR3 region is CASSALTGPGELFF. CDR3 bases: TGTGCCAGCAGCGCGCTCACAGGGCCCGGGGAGCTGTTTTTT.

The rearrangement links TRBV7-2 to TRBJ2-7; D call uncertain. The germline CDR1 and CDR2 sequences are SGHTA and FQGNSA. The length of the CDR3 is 13 residues. V lost 8 bases and J lost 0, with 11 bases in between. In DNA form, the CDR3 reads TGTGCCAGCGGGCAGGCCGGCTCCTACGAGCAGTACTTC. Translation gives CASGQAGSYEQYF.

The rearrangement joins TRBV12-5 to TRBJ2-2; 8 bases are a match to TRBD1. The CDR3 totals 15 residues. The germline gives CDR1 LGHNT, CDR2 FRNRAP. V gave up 7 bases and J gave up 4 bases; unmatched junction bases: 8. CDR3 nucleotides: TGTGCTAGTGCCCCGGACAGGGTCGTCACCGGGGAGCTGTTTTTT. Translation gives CASAPDRVVTGELFF.

The chain carries TRBV21-1 and TRBJ2-1; TRBD2, as called in the table, went unchecked against the DNA. TRBV21-1 is termed a pseudogene. The CDR3 extends over 15 amino acids. The DNA of the CDR3 is TGTGCCAGAGGCGCGCGGGGGGTCTCCTACAATGAGCAGTTCTTC. This translates into CARGARGVSYNEQFF.

This chain joins TRBV7-6 and TRBJ1-2; D might be TRBD1 (5 bases). V was cut by 5 bases and J by 4 bases, with 17 bases left in between. Germline-derived CDR1 and CDR2 are SGHVS and FNYEAQ. The CDR3 extends over 15 amino acids. The CDR3 sequence: CASSPGTGVSYGYTF. The DNA of the CDR3 is TGTGCCAGCAGCCCCGGGACGGGAGTCTCCTATGGCTACACCTTC.

The chain employs TRBV10-3 and TRBJ1-1, with D perhaps matching TRBD1 (6 bases). CDR1 ENHRY and CDR2 SYGVKD come from the germline V gene. The CDR3 sequence is 13 residues long. The ends were cut back, 5 bases at V and 10 bases at J, with 17 bases in the middle. The CDR3 DNA follows: TGTGCCATCAGTCCTACAGGGCCCGGAGGAGCTTTCTTT. Its translation: CAISPTGPGGAFF.

The chain recombines TRBV7-2 with TRBJ1-2, with no clear D. The CDR3 loop spans 16 amino acids. Trimming shortened V by 1 base and J by 5 bases, and 17 bases separated the two germline ends. Per the germline V gene, CDR1 is SGHTA and CDR2 is FQGNSA. CDR3 protein: CASSLDVARSEYGYTF. CDR3 DNA sequence: TGTGCCAGCAGCTTAGACGTAGCTAGAAGTGAATATGGCTACACCTTC.

There are a few counts of this clone. CDR3 sequence reads: CASSWHRDRDYGYTF. The CDR3 DNA reads as TGTGCCAGCAGTTGGCACCGGGACAGGGACTATGGCTACACCTTC. The chain has TRBV6-5 and TRBJ1-2; TRBD1 agrees at 9 bases. Germline loops: CDR1 MNHEY, CDR2 SVGAGI. V lost 4 bases, J lost 3 bases, and 6 bases stayed unmatched. The CDR3 is 15 residues long.

This clone showed up just a few times. V is TRBV6-1 and J is TRBJ1-1; D gene unclear. The CDR3 totals 12 residues. Germline CDR1 and CDR2: MNHNS and SASEGT. Trimming took off 7 bases at V and 5 bases at J, with 11 bases between the two ends. Here the CDR3 reads CASTARWTEAFF. The DNA for the CDR3 is TGTGCCAGCACCGCCAGGTGGACTGAAGCTTTCTTT.

This clone showed up just once. The J gene is TRBJ1-2, the V gene TRBV27, with D possibly matching TRBD1 (5 bases). The length of the CDR3 is 16 residues. Germline assignment: CDR1 MNHEY and CDR2 SMNVEV (reference sequence). Trimming stripped 4 bases from V and 8 bases from J, with 23 bases between. The DNA of the CDR3 is TGTGCCAGCAGTTCCCGGAACCTCGGCAGGGAGGGCGGCTACACCTTC. Translation: CASSSRNLGREGGYTF.

This sequence joins TRBV5-6 and TRBJ2-1; D gene unclear. The CDR3 is 13 amino acids. V shed 4 bases and J shed 8 bases, with 13 bases lying between them. CDR1 is SGHDT and CDR2 is YYEEEE in the germline V gene. In DNA form, the CDR3 reads TGTGCCAGCAGCAGTGGCAATGTGGATGAGCAGTTCTTC. This codes for CASSSGNVDEQFF.

The chain recombines TRBV6-6 with TRBJ2-7, with TRBD2 matching over 11 bases. Trimming took 0 bases from V and 2 from J; bases not matched to a gene: 0. Germline CDR1 and CDR2: MNHNY and SVGAGI (reference sequence). CDR3 size: 15 residues. The chain's CDR3 is CASSYSLAGAYEQYF. The CDR3 bases are TGTGCCAGCAGTTACTCACTAGCGGGGGCCTACGAGCAGTACTTC.

V gene TRBV5-1 combines with J gene TRBJ2-5, with 8 nucleotides matching TRBD1. This CDR3 is built from 17 residues. Germline-derived CDR1 and CDR2 are SGHRS and YFSETQ. V lost 2 bases to trimming and J lost 7 bases; unmatched junction nucleotides: 16. CDR3 in amino acids: CASSLGRTGRAEWTQYF. The CDR3 coding sequence is TGCGCCAGCAGCTTAGGAAGGACAGGGCGGGCGGAATGGACCCAGTACTTC.

The V gene is TRBV27, the J gene TRBJ2-2; the D is unclear. The CDR3 consists of 15 residues. Trimming left V 1 base short and J 4 bases short, with 10 bases between. In germline, CDR1 is MNHEY, CDR2 SMNVEV (reference sequence). The CDR3 DNA is TGTGCCAGCAGTTTATTAGTGACGGGCACCGGGGAGCTGTTTTTT. Residues: CASSLLVTGTGELFF.

This clone was recorded only once. V usage is TRBV7-2 and J usage is TRBJ1-1; the match to TRBD1 covers 7 bases. Germline CDR1 SGHTA, CDR2 FQGNSA. The junction had 7 bases not matched to a gene; V was cut back by 5 bases and J by 7 bases. The CDR3 extends over 13 amino acids. CDR3 residues: CASSPLQGDEAFF. The CDR3 DNA sequence: TGTGCCAGCAGCCCGCTTCAGGGGGATGAAGCTTTCTTT.

The genes are TRBV2 and TRBJ2-5, with TRBD1 matching over 7 bases. There are 12 residues in the CDR3. Looked up from germline, CDR1 is SNHLY and CDR2 is FYNNEI. After removal of 10 bases from V and 5 bases from J, the junction contained 7 bases not matched to a gene. The CDR3 nucleotides are TGTGCCACGACAGGGCTAGATGAGACCCAGTACTTC. Its translation: CATTGLDETQYF.

The chain has TRBV6-4 and TRBJ2-2; 9 nucleotides match TRBD2. J lost 3 bases, V lost 0 bases, and 2 bases had no gene match. The CDR3 extends over 16 amino acids. Germline CDR1 reads MRHNA; CDR2 reads SNTAGT. The CDR3 sequence: CASSDSAGGHTGELFF. The CDR3 DNA reads as TGTGCCAGCAGTGACTCAGCGGGGGGACACACCGGGGAGCTGTTTTTT.

The chain recombines TRBV5-6 with TRBJ1-1; D possibly corresponds to TRBD1 (5 bases). V was clipped by 1 base and J by 0 bases, with 10 bases between them. The CDR3 totals 15 residues. Germline V gene data show CDR1 as SGHDT and CDR2 as YYEEEE. The CDR3 DNA sequence: TGTGCCAGCAGCTTGTTAAGGGGAATGAACACTGAAGCTTTCTTT. Residues: CASSLLRGMNTEAFF. The variable domain in full, with the rest retrieved from reference TRBV5-6 and TRBJ1-1, is DAGVTQSPTHLIKTRGQQVTLRCSPKSGHDTVSWYQQALGQGPQFIFQYYEEEERQRGNFPDRFSGHQFPNYSSELNVNALLLGDSALYLCASSLLRGMNTEAFFGQGTRLTVV.